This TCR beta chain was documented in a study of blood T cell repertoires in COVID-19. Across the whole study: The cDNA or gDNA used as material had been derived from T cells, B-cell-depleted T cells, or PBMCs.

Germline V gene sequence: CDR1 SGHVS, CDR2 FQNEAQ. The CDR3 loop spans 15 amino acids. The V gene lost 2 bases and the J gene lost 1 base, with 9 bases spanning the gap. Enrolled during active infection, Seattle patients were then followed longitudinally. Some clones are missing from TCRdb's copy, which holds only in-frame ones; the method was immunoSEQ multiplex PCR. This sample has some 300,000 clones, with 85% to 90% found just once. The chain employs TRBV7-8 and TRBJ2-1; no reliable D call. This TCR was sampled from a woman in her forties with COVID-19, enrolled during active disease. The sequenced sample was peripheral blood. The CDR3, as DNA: TGTGCCAGCAGCTTAAATCAGGTATCCTACAATGAGCAGTTCTTC. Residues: CASSLNQVSYNEQFF. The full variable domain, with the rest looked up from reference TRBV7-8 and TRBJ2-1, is GAGVSQSPRYKVAKRGQDVALRCDPISGHVSLFWYQQALGQGPEFLTYFQNEAQLDKSGLPSDRFFAERPEGSVSTLKIQRTQQEDSAVYLCASSLNQVSYNEQFFGPGTRLTVL.